This TCR beta chain stems from a study of shared clonotypes between healthy human individuals. Study background: Each donor's CD4 naive and CD4 memory cells filled three plates apiece, CD8 naive two, and CD8 memory one. Study-level findings and limits: For naive CD4 cells, 4% to 6% of clonotypes were shared across a few donors.

Comments on this clone: The antigen is unknown.

An approximately 200 ng quantity of DNA, roughly 30,000 T cell genomes, went into the sorted-subset replicate PCRs. Sequenced by immunoSEQ multiplex PCR; TCRdb stores in-frame clones only, minus some. The table has 700,000 to 950,000 clones, approximately 96% seen once; the top ten hold about 0.25%. CD45RO-negative, CCR7-selected cells formed the naive CD8 fraction, which excluded terminally differentiated effector memory CD45RA+ cells. Germline values: CDR1 SQVTM, CDR2 ANQGSEA. V shed 3 bases, J shed 2 bases, and the junction held 4 bases outside the gene matches. The CDR3 loop spans 15 amino acids.

V and J are TRBV29-1 and TRBJ2-7; the match to TRBD2 covers 13 bases. The TCR originated in a young man in good health. Material for sequencing was naive CD8+ T cells sorted from blood. The CDR3 DNA sequence: TGCAGCGTTGACTGGGGGACTAGCGGGACCTACGAGCAGTACTTC. This sequence encodes CSVDWGTSGTYEQYF.